This TCR beta chain appears in the sequencing data of a study of cytomegalovirus exposure and HLA in healthy donors. Both 60 Vbeta primers and 13 Jbeta primers went into the PCR. Sequencing was performed with immunoSEQ multiplex PCR; in TCRdb, only in-frame clones are kept and a portion is missing. The sample yields 150,000 to 200,000 clones, roughly 60% seen once. The CDR3 consists of 15 residues. With 4 bases removed from V and 0 bases from J, the gap between germline ends came to 13 bases. The germline CDR1 and CDR2 sequences are MNHEY and SVGAGI. The rearrangement joins TRBV6-5 to TRBJ2-7; no clear D gene. This TCR was recovered from a man between 35 and 55 years old in good health and CMV-seronegative. The sequenced sample was PBMCs. CDR3 amino acids: CASSSAPGSSYEQYF. The CDR3 nucleotides read TGTGCCAGCAGTTCCGCTCCCGGGTCCTCCTACGAGCAGTACTTC.